The next 7 T cell receptor beta chains were all read from a single sample in a study of blood T cell repertoires in COVID-19. Method: immunoSEQ multiplex PCR; TCRdb's copy keeps in-frame clones and lacks some. The sample consists of around 200,000 clones, more than 75% of them appearing once. Sequenced material: peripheral blood. The source is a man aged 35-49 years with active or convalescent COVID-19.

The rearrangement links TRBV11-3 to TRBJ1-1; 7 bases map to TRBD1. This CDR3 has 14 amino acids. The V gene end was trimmed by 2 bases and the J gene end by 4 bases; junction bases not matched to a gene: 4. Per the germline V gene, CDR1 is SGHNT and CDR2 is YENEEA. This CDR3 is CASSLQGGLTEAFF. CDR3 bases: TGTGCCAGCAGCTTACAGGGGGGTCTCACTGAAGCTTTCTTT.

On this clone itself: Other nucleotide sequences from this sample produce the same CDR3. The chain is built from TRBV5-1 and TRBJ1-6; 9 nucleotides agree with TRBD1. Per germline, CDR1 SGHRS and CDR2 YFSETQ. The CDR3 has 15 amino acids. V was pared by 0 bases and J by 8 bases, with 3 bases of the junction left unmatched. This CDR3 is CASSLAGQGYSPLHF. In DNA form, the CDR3 reads TGCGCCAGCAGCTTGGCGGGACAGGGATATTCACCCCTCCACTTT.

The V call is TRBV5-5, the J call TRBJ2-5, with D tentatively TRBD2 (6 bases). The CDR3 spans 15 residues. The ends were cut back, 3 bases at V and 5 bases at J, with 17 bases in the middle. Germline V gene sequence: CDR1 SGHKS, CDR2 YYEKEE (reference sequence). The CDR3 reads CASSSSPGREETQYF. CDR3 sequence (DNA): TGTGCCAGCAGCTCTAGTCCGGGACGGGAGGAGACCCAGTACTTC.

The rearrangement joins TRBV7-9 to TRBJ1-3; no clear D gene. The CDR3 runs to 15 residues. Per germline, CDR1 SEHNR and CDR2 FQNEAQ (reference sequence). With 2 bases removed from V and 2 bases from J, the gap between germline ends came to 10 bases. The CDR3 is CASSLLGLAGNTIYF. CDR3 sequence (DNA): TGTGCCAGCAGCTTATTGGGCTTAGCTGGAAACACCATATATTTT.

The chain employs TRBV2 and TRBJ1-5; 7 nucleotides match TRBD1. Per germline, CDR1 SNHLY and CDR2 FYNNEI. V gave up 7 bases and J gave up 5 bases; unmatched junction bases: 11. The CDR3 is 15 amino acids. CDR3 bases: TGTGCCAGCAAATCCGCGACAGGGAGCCATCAGCCCCAGCATTTT. Residues: CASKSATGSHQPQHF.

The V call is TRBV7-9, the J call TRBJ1-4; 11 nucleotides agree with TRBD1. CDR1 is SEHNR and CDR2 is FQNEAQ in the germline V gene (reference sequence). Trimming took 0 bases from V and 7 from J; bases not matched to a gene: 4. The CDR3 has 16 amino acids. The CDR3 is CASSLAGQGASEKLFF. The CDR3 bases are TGTGCCAGCAGCTTAGCAGGACAGGGGGCGTCTGAAAAACTGTTTTTT.

V usage is TRBV19 and J usage is TRBJ1-1; the match to TRBD1 covers 12 bases. V lost 2 bases and J lost 3; bases outside the gene matches: 7. In germline, CDR1 is LNHDA, CDR2 SQIVND (reference sequence). The CDR3 sequence is 17 residues long. The CDR3 DNA reads as TGTGCCAGTAGTATAAGGGGACAGGGGGCGCAGGACACTGAAGCTTTCTTT. Its translation: CASSIRGQGAQDTEAFF.